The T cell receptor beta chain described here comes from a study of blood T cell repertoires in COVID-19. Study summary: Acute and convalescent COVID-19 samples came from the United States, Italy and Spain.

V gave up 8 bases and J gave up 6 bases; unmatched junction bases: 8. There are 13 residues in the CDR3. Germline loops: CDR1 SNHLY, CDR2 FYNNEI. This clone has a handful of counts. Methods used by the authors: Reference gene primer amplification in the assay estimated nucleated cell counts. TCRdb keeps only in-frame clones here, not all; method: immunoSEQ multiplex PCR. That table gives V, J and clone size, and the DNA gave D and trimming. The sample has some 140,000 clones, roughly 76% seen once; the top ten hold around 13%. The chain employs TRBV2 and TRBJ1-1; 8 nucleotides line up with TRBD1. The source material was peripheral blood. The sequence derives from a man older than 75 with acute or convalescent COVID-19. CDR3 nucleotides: TGTGCCAGCGGAGGACAGGGTTTGGCTGAAGCTTTCTTT. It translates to CASGGQGLAEAFF.